The T cell receptor (beta chain) described here comes from a study of chemoradiotherapy in HPV16-positive cancers. Notes on the study in general: HPV-specific T cells were functionally defined from only a couple of HPV16-positive patients. HPV-responsive T-cell expansion during chemoradiotherapy was linked to improved recurrence-free survival in HPV16-positive patients. During treatment, candidate HPV-specific clones and E7-related motifs expanded in tumor.

The germline V gene encodes CDR1 MNHEY and CDR2 SMNVEV (reference sequence). CDR3 size: 16 residues. J lost 3 bases, V lost 1 base, and 5 bases had no gene match. To note about this clone: Its antigen is undetermined.

Sequenced by immunoSEQ multiplex PCR; TCRdb stores in-frame clones only, minus some. Of roughly 19,000 clones detected, roughly 86% appear once; the ten largest clones hold approximately 2.5%. Over chemoradiotherapy, repertoires were sampled more than once. The TCR originated in a human donor with HPV-associated anogenital cancer. The chain is built from TRBV27 and TRBJ2-2; 7 bases map to TRBD2. Sequenced here: blood, sampled from a patient who underwent chemoradiotherapy. The CDR3 here is CASSLFGSGYTGELFF. DNA of the CDR3: TGTGCCAGCAGTTTATTTGGTAGCGGGTACACCGGGGAGCTGTTTTTT.